This T cell receptor beta chain was recorded in a study of a mutant IDH1 vaccine in newly diagnosed glioma. Stated time point: week 35, safety follow-up. All doses held 300 ug of mutant IDH1 20-mer peptide, with topical imiquimod. Libraries were prepared by immunoSEQ multiplex PCR; TCRdb keeps only in-frame clonotypes and omits some of them. Among approximately 60,000 clones listed, 74% were seen once. In the case of this clone: Its target is unknown. Compared with germline, one end of the junction differs, possibly owing to a read error.

CDR3 length equals 12 residues. In germline, CDR1 is SSHAT, CDR2 FNYEAQ (reference sequence). This TCR came from a man aged 50-60 years with glioma. The chain recombines TRBV7-7 with TRBJ2-7; D remains ambiguous. Sequenced here: PBMCs, sampled from a glioma patient whose treatment included an IDH1 peptide vaccine. The CDR3 nucleotides are TGTGCTAGCAGCTTATGGCGGATCAAGCAGTACTTC. It specifies CASSLWRIKQYF.